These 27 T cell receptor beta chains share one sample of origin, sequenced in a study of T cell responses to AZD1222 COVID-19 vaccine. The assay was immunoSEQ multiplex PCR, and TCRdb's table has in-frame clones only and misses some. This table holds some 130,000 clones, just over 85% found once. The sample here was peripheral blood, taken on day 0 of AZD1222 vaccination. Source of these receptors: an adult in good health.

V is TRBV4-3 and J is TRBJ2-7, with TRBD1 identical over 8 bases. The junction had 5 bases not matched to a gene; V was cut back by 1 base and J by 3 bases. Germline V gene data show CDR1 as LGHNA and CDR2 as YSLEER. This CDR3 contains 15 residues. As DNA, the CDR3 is TGCGCCAGCAGCCAAGGGACAGGGTCGGTCTACGAGCAGTACTTC. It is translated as CASSQGTGSVYEQYF.

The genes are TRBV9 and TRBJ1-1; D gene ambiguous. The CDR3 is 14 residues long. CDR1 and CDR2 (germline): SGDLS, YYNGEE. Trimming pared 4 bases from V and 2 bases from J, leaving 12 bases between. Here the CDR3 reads CASSSRTGNTEAFF. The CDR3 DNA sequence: TGTGCCAGCAGCTCCCGGACGGGTAACACTGAAGCTTTCTTT.

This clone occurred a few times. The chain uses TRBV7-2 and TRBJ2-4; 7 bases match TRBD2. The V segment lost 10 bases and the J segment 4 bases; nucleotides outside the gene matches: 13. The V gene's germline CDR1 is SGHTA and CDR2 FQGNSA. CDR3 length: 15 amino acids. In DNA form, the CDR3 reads TGTGCCACGAGACTAGGCGGGGGAGGGAAAAACATTCAGTACTTC. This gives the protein CATRLGGGGKNIQYF. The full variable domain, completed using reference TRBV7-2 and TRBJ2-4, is GAGVSQSPSNKVTEKGKDVELRCDPISGHTALYWYRQSLGQGLEFLIYFQGNSAPDKSGLPSDRFSAERTGGSVSTLTIQRTQQEDSAVYLCATRLGGGGKNIQYFGAGTRLSVL.

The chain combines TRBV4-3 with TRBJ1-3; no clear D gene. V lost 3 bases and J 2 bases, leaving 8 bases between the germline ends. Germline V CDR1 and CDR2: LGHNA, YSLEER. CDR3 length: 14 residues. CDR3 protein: CASSQSFPGNTIYF. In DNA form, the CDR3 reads TGCGCCAGCAGCCAGTCGTTCCCTGGAAACACCATATATTTT.

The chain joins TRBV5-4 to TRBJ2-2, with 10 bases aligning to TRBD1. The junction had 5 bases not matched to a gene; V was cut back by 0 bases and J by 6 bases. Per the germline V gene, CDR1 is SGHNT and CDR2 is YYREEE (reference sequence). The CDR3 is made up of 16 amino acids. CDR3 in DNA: TGTGCCAGCAGCTTGGGTGGACAGGGGGTTTCCGGGGAGCTGTTTTTT. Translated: CASSLGGQGVSGELFF.

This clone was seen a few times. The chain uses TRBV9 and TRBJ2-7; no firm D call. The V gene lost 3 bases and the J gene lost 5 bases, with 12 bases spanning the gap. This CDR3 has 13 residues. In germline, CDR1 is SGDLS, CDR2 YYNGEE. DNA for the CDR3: TGTGCCAGCAGCGCCTCACAGACCCACGAGCAGTACTTC. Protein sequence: CASSASQTHEQYF.

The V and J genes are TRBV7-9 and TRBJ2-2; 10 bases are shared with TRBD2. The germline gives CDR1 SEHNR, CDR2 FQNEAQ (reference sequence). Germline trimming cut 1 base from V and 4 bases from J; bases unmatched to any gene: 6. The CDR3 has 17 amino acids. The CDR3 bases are TGTGCCAGCAGCTTAGTAGAGACTAGCGGGCTCACCGGGGAGCTGTTTTTT. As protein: CASSLVETSGLTGELFF.

The CDR3 loop is CASSPSSGPGNTIYF. CDR3 bases: TGTGCCAGCAGCCCCAGCTCTGGACCTGGAAACACCATATATTTT. The genes are TRBV9 and TRBJ1-3; D ambiguous. The V end lost 4 bases, the J end lost 2 bases, and 13 bases lay between the germline ends. The CDR3 consists of 15 residues. Germline CDR1 and CDR2: SGDLS and YYNGEE.

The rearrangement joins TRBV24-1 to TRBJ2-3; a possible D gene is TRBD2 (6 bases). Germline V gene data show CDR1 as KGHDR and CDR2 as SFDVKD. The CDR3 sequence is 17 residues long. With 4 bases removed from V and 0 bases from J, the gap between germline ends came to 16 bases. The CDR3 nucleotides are TGTGCCACCAGTGAGTGGGGCCCAGGGACTAGCACAGATACGCAGTATTTT. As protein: CATSEWGPGTSTDTQYF.

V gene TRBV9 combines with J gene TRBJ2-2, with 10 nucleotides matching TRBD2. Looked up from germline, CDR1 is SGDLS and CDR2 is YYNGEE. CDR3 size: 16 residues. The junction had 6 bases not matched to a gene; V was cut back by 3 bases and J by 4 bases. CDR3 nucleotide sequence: TGTGCCAGCAGCGAAGCGGGGGGGCGGGCCACCGGGGAGCTGTTTTTT. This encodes CASSEAGGRATGELFF. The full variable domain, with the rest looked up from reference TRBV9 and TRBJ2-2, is DSGVTQTPKHLITATGQRVTLRCSPRSGDLSVYWYQQSLDQGLQFLIQYYNGEERAKGNILERFSAQQFPDLHSELNLSSLELGDSALYFCASSEAGGRATGELFFGEGSRLTVL.

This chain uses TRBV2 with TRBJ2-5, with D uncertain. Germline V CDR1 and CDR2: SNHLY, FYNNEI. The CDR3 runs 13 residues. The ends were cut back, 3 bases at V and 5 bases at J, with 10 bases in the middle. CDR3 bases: TGTGCCAGCAGTGATATGGGGAAGGAGACCCAGTACTTC. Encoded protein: CASSDMGKETQYF.

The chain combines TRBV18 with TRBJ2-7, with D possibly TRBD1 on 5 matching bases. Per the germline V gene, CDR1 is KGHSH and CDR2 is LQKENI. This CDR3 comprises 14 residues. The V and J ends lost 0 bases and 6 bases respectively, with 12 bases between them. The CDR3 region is CASSPPIQVLEQYF. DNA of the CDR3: TGTGCCAGCTCACCACCGATACAGGTGCTCGAGCAGTACTTC.

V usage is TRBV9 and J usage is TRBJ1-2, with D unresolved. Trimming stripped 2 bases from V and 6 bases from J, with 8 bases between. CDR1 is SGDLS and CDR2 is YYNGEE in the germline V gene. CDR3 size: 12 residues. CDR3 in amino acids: CASSVAWDGYTF. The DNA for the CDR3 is TGTGCCAGCAGCGTGGCTTGGGATGGCTACACCTTC.

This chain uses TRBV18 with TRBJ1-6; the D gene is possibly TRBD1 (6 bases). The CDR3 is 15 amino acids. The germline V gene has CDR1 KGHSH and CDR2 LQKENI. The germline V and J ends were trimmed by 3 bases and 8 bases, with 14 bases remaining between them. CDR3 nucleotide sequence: TGTGCCAGCTCACCGGGTGGGGGGGCTTATTCACCCCTCCACTTT. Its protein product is CASSPGGGAYSPLHF.

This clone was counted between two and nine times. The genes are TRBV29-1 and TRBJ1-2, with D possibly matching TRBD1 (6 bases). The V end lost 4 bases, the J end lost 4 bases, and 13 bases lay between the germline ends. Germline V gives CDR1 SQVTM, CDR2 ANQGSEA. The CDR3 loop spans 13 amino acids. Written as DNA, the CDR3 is TGCAGCGTTGGGGAGGGGGTTGGCTATGGCTACACCTTC. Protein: CSVGEGVGYGYTF.

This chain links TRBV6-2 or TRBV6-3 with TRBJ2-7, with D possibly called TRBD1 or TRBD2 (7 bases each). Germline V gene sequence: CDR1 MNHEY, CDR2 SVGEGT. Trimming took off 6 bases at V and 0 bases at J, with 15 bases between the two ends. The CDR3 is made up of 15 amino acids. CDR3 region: CASSRGGTISYEQYF. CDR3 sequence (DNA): TGTGCCAGCAGCAGGGGGGGAACGATCTCCTACGAGCAGTACTTC.

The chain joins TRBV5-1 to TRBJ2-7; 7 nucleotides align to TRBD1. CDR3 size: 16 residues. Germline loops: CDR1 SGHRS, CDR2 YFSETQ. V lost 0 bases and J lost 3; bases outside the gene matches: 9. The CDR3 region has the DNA TGCGCCAGCAGCTTGGCTCCGGGACAGCTAGGCTACGAGCAGTACTTC. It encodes CASSLAPGQLGYEQYF.

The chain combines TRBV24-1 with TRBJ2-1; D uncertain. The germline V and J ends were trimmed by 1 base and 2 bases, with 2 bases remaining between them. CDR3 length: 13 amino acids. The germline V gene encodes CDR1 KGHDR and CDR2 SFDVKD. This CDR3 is CATSDFTYNEQFF. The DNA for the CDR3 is TGTGCCACCAGTGATTTCACCTACAATGAGCAGTTCTTC.

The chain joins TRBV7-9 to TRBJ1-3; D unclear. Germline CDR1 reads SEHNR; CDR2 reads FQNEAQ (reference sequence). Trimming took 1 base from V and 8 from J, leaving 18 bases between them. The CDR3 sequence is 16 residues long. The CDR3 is CASSLERMVLAHTIYF. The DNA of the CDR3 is TGTGCCAGCAGCTTAGAAAGAATGGTACTGGCGCACACCATATATTTT.

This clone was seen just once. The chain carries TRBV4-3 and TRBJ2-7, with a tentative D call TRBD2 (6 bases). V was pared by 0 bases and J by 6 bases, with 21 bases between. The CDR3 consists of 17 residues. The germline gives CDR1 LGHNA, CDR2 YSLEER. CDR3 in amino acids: CASSQETSPGVLSEQYF. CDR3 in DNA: TGCGCCAGCAGCCAAGAAACTTCGCCGGGGGTCCTCTCCGAGCAGTACTTC.

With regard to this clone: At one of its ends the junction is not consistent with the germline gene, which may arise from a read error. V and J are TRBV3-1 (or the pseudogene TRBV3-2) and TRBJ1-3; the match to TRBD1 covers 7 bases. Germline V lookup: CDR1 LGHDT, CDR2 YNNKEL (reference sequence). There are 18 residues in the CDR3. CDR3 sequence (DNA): TGTGCCAGCAGCCAAGGGGGGACGACAGGGAGCTCTGGAAGCACCATATATTTT. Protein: CASSQGGTTGSSGSTIYF.

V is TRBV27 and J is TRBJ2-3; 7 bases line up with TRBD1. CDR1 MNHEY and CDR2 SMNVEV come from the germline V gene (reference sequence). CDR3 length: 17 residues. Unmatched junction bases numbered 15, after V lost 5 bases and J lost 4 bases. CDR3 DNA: TGTGCCAGCAGTCTCGTACTAGGGGGCATAGGGGCAGATACGCAGTATTTT. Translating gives CASSLVLGGIGADTQYF.

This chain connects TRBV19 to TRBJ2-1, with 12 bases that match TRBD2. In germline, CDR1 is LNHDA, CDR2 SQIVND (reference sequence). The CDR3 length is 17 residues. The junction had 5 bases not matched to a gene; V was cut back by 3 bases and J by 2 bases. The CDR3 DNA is TGTGCCAGTAGTATGGGCCTAGCGGGGGGGCCCTACAATGAGCAGTTCTTC. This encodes CASSMGLAGGPYNEQFF.

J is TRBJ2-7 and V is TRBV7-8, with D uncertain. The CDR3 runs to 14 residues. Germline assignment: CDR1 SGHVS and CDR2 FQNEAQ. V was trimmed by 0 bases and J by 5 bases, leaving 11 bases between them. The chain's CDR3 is CASSLAWQVHEQYF. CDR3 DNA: TGTGCCAGCAGCTTAGCTTGGCAGGTCCACGAGCAGTACTTC.

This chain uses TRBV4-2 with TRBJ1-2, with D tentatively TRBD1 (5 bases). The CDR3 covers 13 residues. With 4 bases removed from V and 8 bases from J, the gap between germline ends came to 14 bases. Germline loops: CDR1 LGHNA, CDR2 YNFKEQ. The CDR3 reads CASSPGTSRGYTF. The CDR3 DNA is TGTGCCAGCAGCCCTGGGACCTCAAGGGGCTACACCTTC.

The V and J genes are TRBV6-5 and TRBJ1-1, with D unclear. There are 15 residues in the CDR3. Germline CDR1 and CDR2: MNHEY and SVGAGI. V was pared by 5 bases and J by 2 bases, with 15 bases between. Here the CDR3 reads CASSTHKKGNTEAFF. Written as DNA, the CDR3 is TGTGCCAGCAGTACCCATAAGAAAGGAAACACTGAAGCTTTCTTT.

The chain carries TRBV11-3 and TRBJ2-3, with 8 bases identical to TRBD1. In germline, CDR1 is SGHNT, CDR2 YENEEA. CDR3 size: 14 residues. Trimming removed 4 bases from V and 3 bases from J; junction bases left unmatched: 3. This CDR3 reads CASSSTGETDTQYF. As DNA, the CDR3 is TGTGCCAGCAGCTCGACAGGGGAAACAGATACGCAGTATTTT.